This entry lists 11 T cell receptor beta chains sequenced from one sample in a study of Graves' ophthalmopathy and Graves' hyperthyroidism. Amplifying from RNA transcripts, the study obtained TCR beta CDR3 regions. Second-round multiplex PCR followed a first-round RT-PCR using HTBI primers. Using its own MiXCR run on the multiplex PCR reads, TCRdb lists one record per CDR3 protein. The table has over 650,000 distinct CDR3 sequences, 35% to 50% seen once. Sequencing used peripheral blood. The receptors shown here come from an adult man with Graves' ophthalmopathy.

Comments on this clonotype: Given a much more abundant clone one base away, this may be a read error. CDR3 sequence: CASQRQQGSNQLQHF. The CDR3 nucleotides read TGTGCCAGCCAGAGGCAGCAGGGTAGCAATCAGCTCCAGCATTTT. The chain recombines TRBV10-3 with TRBJ1-5, with D perhaps TRBD1 (5 bases). The length of the CDR3 is 15 residues. The germline V gene encodes CDR1 ENHRY and CDR2 SYGVKD.

This clonotype was detected many times. V is TRBV29-1 and J is TRBJ2-7; D gene uncertain. V lost 6 bases to trimming and J lost 7 bases, with 13 bases between them. The CDR3 extends over 11 amino acids. Germline values: CDR1 SQVTM, CDR2 ANQGSEA. CDR3 region: CSVRTVGEQYF. CDR3 coding DNA: TGCAGCGTCCGGACGGTAGGGGAGCAGTACTTC.

This clonotype was observed many times. In nucleotides, the CDR3 is TGCAGCGTTGGGACAAACATGAACACTGAAGCTTTCTTT. This sequence encodes CSVGTNMNTEAFF. V gene TRBV29-1 combines with J gene TRBJ1-1, with D perhaps matching TRBD1 (5 bases). The CDR3 is made up of 13 amino acids. Per the germline V gene, CDR1 is SQVTM and CDR2 is ANQGSEA. Trimming removed 4 bases from V and 0 bases from J, with 9 bases in between.

This chain links TRBV15 with TRBJ1-4, with D unclear. The CDR3 loop spans 15 amino acids. Trimming left V 2 bases short and J 3 bases short, with 10 bases between. Germline CDR1 is LNHNV and CDR2 is YYDKDF (reference sequence). CDR3 protein: CATSRLSGANEKLFF. The CDR3, as DNA: TGTGCCACCAGCAGATTGAGTGGAGCTAATGAAAAACTGTTTTTT.

This clonotype has a count of ten or more. The chain uses TRBV7-2 and TRBJ2-5, with 11 bases matching TRBD2. Looked up from germline, CDR1 is SGHTA and CDR2 is FQGNSA. With V trimmed by 5 bases and J by 4 bases, 12 bases remained unmatched. CDR3 length: 17 residues. This chain's CDR3 is CASSRILAGGFPETQYF. CDR3 DNA: TGTGCCAGCAGCCGCATCTTAGCGGGAGGGTTCCCAGAGACCCAGTACTTC.

The sample holds many counts of this clonotype. The rearrangement joins TRBV10-3 to TRBJ1-5; possibly TRBD1 for D (5 bases). This CDR3 has 13 residues. V lost 8 bases to trimming and J lost 2 bases, with 10 bases between them. Germline CDR1 ENHRY, CDR2 SYGVKD. The CDR3 sequence is CAISGTGNQPQHF. For the CDR3, the DNA is TGTGCCATCTCCGGGACCGGCAATCAGCCCCAGCATTTT.

There are many counts of this clonotype. The rearrangement uses TRBV9 and TRBJ1-1, with D hard to call. The ends were cut back, 0 bases at V and 6 bases at J, with 9 bases in the middle. There are 13 residues in the CDR3. Germline assignment: CDR1 SGDLS and CDR2 YYNGEE. The CDR3 loop reads CASSVDGGAEAFF. Here the CDR3 DNA reads TGTGCCAGCAGCGTAGATGGTGGGGCTGAAGCTTTCTTT.

At least ten counts were recorded for this clonotype. The J gene is TRBJ1-4, the V gene TRBV19; tentative D call: TRBD1 (5 bases). The CDR3 has 13 amino acids. V was cut by 8 bases and J by 2 bases, with 9 bases left in between. Germline loops: CDR1 LNHDA, CDR2 SQIVND (reference sequence). The CDR3 DNA reads as TGTGCCAGTTCGGGGCGGACTAATGAAAAACTGTTTTTT. It encodes CASSGRTNEKLFF.

The chain combines TRBV2 with TRBJ1-6; 9 bases match TRBD1. The V segment lost 6 bases and the J segment 11 bases; nucleotides outside the gene matches: 8. The germline gives CDR1 SNHLY, CDR2 FYNNEI. The CDR3 spans 14 residues. For the CDR3, the DNA is TGTGCCAGCAGCCCGGGACAGGGTACTCCACCCCTCCACTTT. Translating it yields CASSPGQGTPPLHF. The full variable domain, rest sourced from reference TRBV2 and TRBJ1-6, is EPEVTQTPSHQVTQMGQEVILRCVPISNHLYFYWYRQILGQKVEFLVSFYNNEISEKSEIFDDQFSVERPDGSNFTLKIRSTKLEDSAMYFCASSPGQGTPPLHFGNGTRLTVT.

This clonotype was seen ten or more times. This chain uses TRBV20-1 with TRBJ2-2, with a weak D call TRBD2 (6 bases). The ends were cut back, 0 bases at V and 0 bases at J, with 14 bases in the middle. Per the germline V gene, CDR1 is DFQATT and CDR2 is SNEGSKA (reference sequence). This CDR3 has 17 amino acids. The CDR3: CSARDTSLFANTGELFF. The CDR3 nucleotides read TGCAGTGCTAGAGATACTAGCTTATTCGCGAACACCGGGGAGCTGTTTTTT.

About this clonotype: A much larger clone is a single base away; this may be a read error. The gene calls are TRBV4-3 and TRBJ1-6; TRBD1 is a possible D gene (5 bases). Germline V gene lookup returns CDR1 LGHNA and CDR2 YSLEER. This CDR3 comprises 15 residues. V was shortened by 5 bases and J by 5 bases, with 13 bases between the two germline ends. The CDR3 sequence is CASSYRQPNNSPLHF. CDR3 nucleotides: TGCGCCAGCAGCTATAGACAGCCTAATAATTCACCCCTCCACTTT.